The rows below give T cell receptor beta chains drawn from one sample of a study of T cells in Graves' hyperthyroidism and ophthalmopathy. TCRdb analysed the multiplex PCR reads with MiXCR anew, one entry per CDR3 protein. The sample shows some 560,000 distinct CDR3 sequences, 12% to 15% of them seen only once. The sample was blood. The source is a woman aged 35 to 49 with Graves' hyperthyroidism. Both conserved end residues are part of each CDR3. The order of the fields is V gene, J gene, D gene, clone size, CDR3 DNA, CDR3 protein. D genes are given only for firm matches. Part of the rows lack a size; the others show once, few, many or a class for expanded clones.

TRBV20-1	TRBJ2-7	.	many	TGCAGTGCTAGTCGAGGTGCGGTCCCCGAGCAGTACTTC	CSASRGAVPEQYF
TRBV13	TRBJ2-2	.	few	TGTGCCAGCTCCTACCAAGGGACAAACACCGGGGAGCTGTTTTTT	CASSYQGTNTGELFF
TRBV15	TRBJ2-1	TRBD1	many	TGTGCCACCAGCAGGCGGGTAGGGACAGAGGCTGAGCAGTTCTTC	CATSRRVGTEAEQFF
TRBV28	TRBJ2-6	TRBD1	many	TGTGCCAGCAGTTTATGGGGACAGGGGGACTCTGGGGCCAACGTCCTGACTTTC	CASSLWGQGDSGANVLTF
TRBV7-9	TRBJ1-2	TRBD1	.	TGTGCCAGCATCCTAACGAGCGGGACAGGAGAATATGGCTACACCTTC	CASILTSGTGEYGYTF
TRBV30	TRBJ2-3	.	.	TGTGCCTGGAGACAACCTAGGGCGGTTCTGGGGGATACGCAGTATTTT	CAWRQPRAVLGDTQYF
TRBV6-1	TRBJ2-3	TRBD2	.	TGTGCCAGCAGTGAAGACCCGACTAGCGGGAGGGCAGATACGCAGTATTTT	CASSEDPTSGRADTQYF
TRBV28	TRBJ2-7	.	many	TGTGCCAGCAGTTTATCGGCAGGGGGGAACGAGCAGTACTTC	CASSLSAGGNEQYF
TRBV2	TRBJ1-1	.	many	TGTGCCAGCAAACTGGGGATGAACACTGAAGCTTTCTTT	CASKLGMNTEAFF
TRBV11-1	TRBJ2-1	TRBD2	few	TGTGCCAGCAGTCCCAGCACAGGCGGGAGCAGAGAGCAGTTCTTC	CASSPSTGGSREQFF
TRBV4-2	TRBJ2-1	TRBD1	.	TGTGCCAGCAGCCAAGTACTACCGGGACAGGGCTACAATGAGCAGTTCTTC	CASSQVLPGQGYNEQFF
TRBV6-1	TRBJ2-1	TRBD1	many	TGTGCCAGCAGTAAACCGGACAGGGACAATGAGCAGTTCTTC	CASSKPDRDNEQFF
TRBV28	TRBJ2-7	TRBD2	many	TGTGCCACCAACGTCCAAGCGGGAGGAATGGACGAGCAGTACTTC	CATNVQAGGMDEQYF
TRBV15	TRBJ2-2	TRBD1	many	TGTGCCACCAGCAGACAGGGGGCGATGTCCGGGGAGCTGTTTTTT	CATSRQGAMSGELFF
TRBV6-1	TRBJ2-1	.	few	TGTGCCAGCAGTGAACAGAGTCATGAGCAGTTCTTC	CASSEQSHEQFF
TRBV28	TRBJ1-1	TRBD1	many	TGTGCCAGCAGCCCCCCGGACAGGGGAGCTTTCTTT	CASSPPDRGAFF
TRBV19	TRBJ2-1	TRBD2	few	TGTGCCAGTAGCGGACAAGGTAGCGGGAGGGCCAGTAATGAGCAGTTCTTC	CASSGQGSGRASNEQFF
TRBV9	TRBJ2-3	TRBD2	few	TGTGCCAGCAGCGGACTAGCGGGAGCGATCGCAGATACGCAGTATTTT	CASSGLAGAIADTQYF
TRBV28	TRBJ1-1	.	many	TGTGCCAGCATCATTGGGGGGGGTACCACTGAAGCTTTCTTT	CASIIGGGTTEAFF
TRBV7-8	TRBJ2-7	.	many	TGTGCCAGCAGCTCCGGTGGCGTCCCCTCCTACGAGCAGTACTTC	CASSSGGVPSYEQYF
TRBV30	TRBJ1-1	.	few	TGTGCCTGGGCCACCCTAGCGGGTGAAGCTTTCTTT	CAWATLAGEAFF
TRBV11-2	TRBJ2-1	TRBD2	.	TGTGCCAGCAGCCGACCCAGCGGGAAGGCTGAGCAGTTCTTC	CASSRPSGKAEQFF
TRBV19	TRBJ1-5	TRBD1	.	TGTGCCACAAATGCCGGGACAGTCAATCAGCCCCAGCATTTT	CATNAGTVNQPQHF
TRBV5-1	TRBJ1-5	TRBD1	many	TGCGCCAGCAGCTTGGAGGGGGCAAGCAATCAGCCCCAGCATTTT	CASSLEGASNQPQHF
TRBV27	TRBJ2-7	.	many	TGTGCCAGCTCCCCAAAAGGGTACGAGCAGTACTTC	CASSPKGYEQYF
TRBV12-5	TRBJ2-1	TRBD2	.	TGTGCTAGTGGTTTGCCTAGCGGGAGTCCCGATGAGCAGTTCTTC	CASGLPSGSPDEQFF
TRBV5-4	TRBJ2-7	.	few	TGTGCCAGCAGCGGTCCCCGGGACGACTACGAGCAGTACTTC	CASSGPRDDYEQYF
TRBV6-1	TRBJ2-1	TRBD1	.	TGTGCCAGCATTAATATGGGACAGGGGACCGAGCAGTTCTTC	CASINMGQGTEQFF
TRBV2	TRBJ2-7	.	.	TGTGCCAGCAGCGGTGACTATCCAGGGACCAGCTCCTACGAGCAGTACTTC	CASSGDYPGTSSYEQYF
TRBV14	TRBJ2-1	TRBD2	few	TGTGCCAGCAGCCAAGTGGGTAGCGGGGCCTACAATGAGCAGTTCTTC	CASSQVGSGAYNEQFF
TRBV20-1	TRBJ2-3	.	.	TGCAGTGCTAGAGATGGGGTTACCCCCCAATCAGATACGCAGTATTTT	CSARDGVTPQSDTQYF
TRBV5-1	TRBJ1-4	TRBD1	.	TGCGCCAGCAGCTTGGGGGTTTCGGACAGGGGAAATGAAAAACTGTTTTTT	CASSLGVSDRGNEKLFF
TRBV12-3/TRBV12-4	TRBJ2-7	.	many	TGTGCCAGCAGTTTTATGGTCGGAGAGTACGAGCAGTACTTC	CASSFMVGEYEQYF
TRBV28	TRBJ2-7	.	few	TGTGCCAGCAGTTCTCGTTTCGACAGTTACTCCTACGAGCAGTACTTC	CASSSRFDSYSYEQYF
TRBV7-3	TRBJ2-1	TRBD1	few	TGTGCCAGCAGCTCGACAGGGGGCGCTCTAGAAGGGCAGTTCTTC	CASSSTGGALEGQFF
TRBV20-1	TRBJ2-5	TRBD2	.	TGCAGTGCTAGTAAGCAGGGACTACTTGGGACCCAGTACTTC	CSASKQGLLGTQYF
TRBV6-5	TRBJ2-2	TRBD2	.	TGTGCCAGCAGTTACCGTAGCGGGAGGCGGACCGGGGAGCTGTTTTTT	CASSYRSGRRTGELFF
TRBV12-3/TRBV12-4	TRBJ2-2	.	many	TGTGCCAGCAGTCGACTAACGAACACCGGGGAGCTGTTTTTT	CASSRLTNTGELFF
TRBV5-6	TRBJ2-2	.	few	TGTGCCAGCAGCGCTGACTACCTCGCGAACACCGGGGAGCTGTTTTTT	CASSADYLANTGELFF
TRBV20-1	TRBJ2-3	.	many	TGCAGTGCTGCTCCTGTCGGGAGCACAGATACGCAGTATTTT	CSAAPVGSTDTQYF
TRBV28	TRBJ1-1	.	many	TGTGCCAGCAGCGCCCTTAGGGCCCTCCTATTTGAAGCTTTCTTT	CASSALRALLFEAFF
TRBV28	TRBJ1-3	.	many	TGTGCCAGCAGTTTTGGGGGCCCTGGAAACACCATATATTTT	CASSFGGPGNTIYF
TRBV3-1	TRBJ2-2	TRBD2	many	TGTGCCAGCAGCCAAGGACTAGCGACGAACACCGGGGAGCTGTTTTTT	CASSQGLATNTGELFF
TRBV11-2	TRBJ2-1	TRBD2	.	TGTGCCAGCAGCTTAGGGACTAGCGACTACAATGAGCAGTTCTTC	CASSLGTSDYNEQFF
TRBV2	TRBJ1-6	.	many	TGTGCCAGCAGTGAAGCGCAGGGGCGGAATTCACCCCTCCACTTT	CASSEAQGRNSPLHF
TRBV20-1	TRBJ2-7	TRBD2	few	TGCAGTGCTAGATTAGCGGGAGGGCCGGGGACGATCCCAGCAAAATACGAGCAGTACTTC	CSARLAGGPGTIPAKYEQYF
TRBV11-1	TRBJ2-7	TRBD2	many	TGTGCCAGCAGCTCTACTCTAGCGGGAGGATTTGCCTACGAGCAGTACTTC	CASSSTLAGGFAYEQYF
TRBV12-3/TRBV12-4	TRBJ1-4	.	.	TGTGCCAGCAGTTTCAACGAGAACGAAAAACTGTTTTTT	CASSFNENEKLFF
TRBV6-5	TRBJ1-6	TRBD1	.	TGTGCCGGCAGTTCCCCAACGGGAGGGGGCCGTTCACCCCTCCACTTT	CAGSSPTGGGRSPLHF
TRBV10-3	TRBJ2-3	.	few	TGTGCCATCAGTGAGACAGGGTTTGCAGATACGCAGTATTTT	CAISETGFADTQYF
TRBV28	TRBJ2-3	.	many	TGTGCCAGCAGTCCGGAGCGACAGGCTACAGATACGCAGTATTTT	CASSPERQATDTQYF
TRBV30	TRBJ1-1	.	many	TGTGCCTGGAGTTCGGCAGGGTATGAATCTGAAGCTTTCTTT	CAWSSAGYESEAFF
TRBV6-2/TRBV6-3	TRBJ2-7	.	many	TGTGCCAGCAGTTACCTCGGAGAGGTCTACGAGCAGTACTTC	CASSYLGEVYEQYF
TRBV18	TRBJ2-5	.	many	TGTGCCAGCTCCCATACGCCTACAGGGACCCAAGAGACCCAGTACTTC	CASSHTPTGTQETQYF
TRBV12-3/TRBV12-4	TRBJ1-4	TRBD1	many	TGTGCCAGCAGCTGGACAGGGACCACTTCTAATGAAAAACTGTTTTTT	CASSWTGTTSNEKLFF
TRBV12-3/TRBV12-4	TRBJ2-2	TRBD1	few	TGTGCCAGCAGTTTAGGGGGGACAGGTGGAACCGGGGAGCTGTTTTTT	CASSLGGTGGTGELFF
TRBV2	TRBJ1-5	TRBD1	.	TGCGCCAGCAGTGTTCAACAGGGGGATCAGCCCCAGCATTTT	CASSVQQGDQPQHF